This entry describes one T cell receptor beta chain. These data belong to a study of blood T cell repertoires in COVID-19. Study in general: The study drew acute and convalescent COVID-19 samples from the United States, Italy and Spain. T cells, B-cell-depleted T cells, or PBMCs supplied cDNA or gDNA.

The germline V and J ends were trimmed by 7 bases and 5 bases, with 11 bases remaining between them. This CDR3 is built from 12 residues. CDR1 and CDR2 (germline): MNHEY, SVGAGI. Authors' processing steps: By means of reference gene primer amplification, nucleated cell counts were estimated. Produced via immunoSEQ multiplex PCR; TCRdb's table is partial and in-frame only. From that table come the V and J calls and clone size; the DNA was used to work out D and trimming. The table lists some 85,000 clones, 89% of them singletons. This TCR was sampled from a man aged 50-60 years with acute or convalescent COVID-19. V is TRBV6-5 and J is TRBJ2-5, with D possibly TRBD1 on 6 matching bases. The sample comprised peripheral blood. CDR3 sequence reads: CASIGGAETQYF. The CDR3 bases are TGTGCCAGCATTGGGGGCGCGGAGACCCAGTACTTC.